Listed here are 28 T cell receptor beta chains from one sample, sequenced in a study of shared clonotypes between healthy human individuals. The table came from immunoSEQ multiplex PCR; TCRdb's copy has only in-frame clones and leaves some out. The sample lists hundreds of thousands of clones; roughly 95% were seen once. Terminally differentiated effector memory CD45RA+ cells were left out of the naive CD8 fraction, which was CD45RO-negative and positively selected for CCR7. The sample consisted of naive CD8+ T cells sorted from blood. These receptors originate from a woman aged 30 to 39 in good health.

This chain uses TRBV28 with TRBJ2-5; D is tentatively TRBD1 or TRBD2 (5 bases each). Germline loops: CDR1 MDHEN, CDR2 SYDVKM. The CDR3 sequence is 14 residues long. V was pared by 6 bases and J by 2 bases, with 13 bases between. The CDR3 loop is CASSLPGPQETQYF. The CDR3 coding sequence is TGTGCCAGCAGCCTCCCGGGGCCTCAAGAGACCCAGTACTTC.

The chain employs TRBV11-2 and TRBJ2-7; 12 bases line up with TRBD2. The germline CDR1 and CDR2 sequences are SGHAT and FQNNGV. CDR3 size: 16 residues. V gave up 0 bases and J gave up 5 bases; unmatched junction bases: 5. CDR3 coding DNA: TGTGCCAGCAGCTTAGATGAGACTAGCGGGAGCCACGAGCAGTACTTC. Protein product: CASSLDETSGSHEQYF. Supplemented by reference TRBV11-2 and TRBJ2-7, the full variable domain reads EAGVAQSPRYKIIEKRQSVAFWCNPISGHATLYWYQQILGQGPKLLIQFQNNGVVDDSQLPKDRFSAERLKGVDSTLKIQPAKLEDSAVYLCASSLDETSGSHEQYFGPGTRLTVT.

In its sample, this clone was seen once. This sequence joins TRBV5-1 and TRBJ2-3; 16 positions match TRBD2. Trimming removed 4 bases from V and 5 bases from J; junction bases left unmatched: 10. There are 18 residues in the CDR3. Per the germline V gene, CDR1 is SGHRS and CDR2 is YFSETQ. CDR3 protein: CASSITGTSGRALDTQYF. The CDR3 coding sequence is TGCGCCAGCAGCATAACCGGGACTAGCGGGAGGGCCTTAGATACGCAGTATTTT.

The table lists this clone with a count of one. This chain connects TRBV29-1 to TRBJ2-3, with D perhaps TRBD1 (6 bases). The CDR3 runs to 14 residues. V lost 7 bases to trimming and J lost 2 bases, with 16 bases between them. Germline V gives CDR1 SQVTM, CDR2 ANQGSEA. Here the CDR3 DNA reads TGCAGCGCTCGGGACACCTTATTCACAGATACGCAGTATTTT. Amino acid sequence: CSARDTLFTDTQYF.

The gene calls are TRBV21-1 and TRBJ2-7; the table's D gene call, TRBD1, was not cross checked with the DNA. TRBV21-1 is a recognized pseudogene. This CDR3 has 14 amino acids. In nucleotides, the CDR3 is TGTGCCAGCAGCAATGACAGGGGAGGCCACGAGCAGTACTTC. This translates into CASSNDRGGHEQYF.

The chain has TRBV7-2 and TRBJ2-4, with D unclear. The CDR3 is 14 amino acids. V was shortened by 4 bases and J by 0 bases, with 7 bases between the two germline ends. Germline values: CDR1 SGHTA, CDR2 FQGNSA. The CDR3 nucleotides are TGTGCCAGCAGCTACAGTCAAGCCAAAAACATTCAGTACTTC. Encoded protein: CASSYSQAKNIQYF. The variable domain in full, completed from reference TRBV7-2 and TRBJ2-4, reads GAGVSQSPSNKVTEKGKDVELRCDPISGHTALYWYRQSLGQGLEFLIYFQGNSAPDKSGLPSDRFSAERTGGSVSTLTIQRTQQEDSAVYLCASSYSQAKNIQYFGAGTRLSVL.

The chain links TRBV27 to TRBJ2-1; D might be TRBD1 or TRBD2, each matching 5 bases. Trimming cost V 6 bases and J 8 bases, with 11 bases left between them. This CDR3 is 12 amino acids long. Germline CDR1 and CDR2: MNHEY and SMNVEV (reference sequence). The DNA of the CDR3 is TGTGCCAGCAGCCACGGGGCCTATGAGCAGTTCTTC. This gives the protein CASSHGAYEQFF.

In nucleotides, the CDR3 is TGTGCCAGCAGCGTAAGCACAGGGGTAGCCTACGAGCAGTACTTC. This sequence encodes CASSVSTGVAYEQYF. The chain combines TRBV9 with TRBJ2-7; 7 bases align to TRBD1. Looked up from germline, CDR1 is SGDLS and CDR2 is YYNGEE. This CDR3 is built from 15 residues. V was pared by 1 base and J by 2 bases, with 6 bases of the junction left unmatched.

The chain is built from TRBV5-6 and TRBJ1-4; D uncertain. Trimming removed 5 bases from V and 8 bases from J, with 13 bases in between. CDR1 and CDR2 (germline): SGHDT, YYEEEE. This CDR3 comprises 13 residues. CDR3 sequence: CASRAQGGEKLFF. DNA of the CDR3: TGTGCCAGCAGGGCGCAAGGCGGAGAAAAACTGTTTTTT.

This chain uses TRBV27 with TRBJ1-1; a possible D gene is TRBD1 (6 bases). There are 14 residues in the CDR3. V lost 6 bases to trimming and J lost 0 bases, with 11 bases between them. Germline assignment: CDR1 MNHEY and CDR2 SMNVEV (reference sequence). CDR3 region: CASRIRGMNTEAFF. As DNA, the CDR3 is TGTGCCAGCAGAATCAGGGGAATGAACACTGAAGCTTTCTTT.

This sequence joins TRBV28 and TRBJ2-1; D call uncertain. Germline V lookup: CDR1 MDHEN, CDR2 SYDVKM. The length of the CDR3 is 15 residues. V dropped 5 bases and J dropped 5 bases, with 16 bases sitting between them. The DNA of the CDR3 is TGTGCCAGCAGTCCCCGGGCGCCACTAAACAATGAGCAGTTCTTC. As protein: CASSPRAPLNNEQFF.

This chain joins TRBV19 and TRBJ2-1; 7 nucleotides agree with TRBD2. The CDR3 extends over 15 amino acids. Germline trimming cut 3 bases from V and 2 bases from J; bases unmatched to any gene: 4. From germline, CDR1 is LNHDA and CDR2 SQIVND (reference sequence). The CDR3 spells CASSIQAGTYNEQFF. The CDR3 bases are TGTGCCAGTAGTATTCAAGCGGGGACCTACAATGAGCAGTTCTTC. The full variable domain, in which reference TRBV19 and TRBJ2-1 provide the parts outside the CDR3, is DGGITQSPKYLFRKEGQNVTLSCEQNLNHDAMYWYRQDPGQGLRLIYYSQIVNDFQKGDIAEGYSVSREKKESFPLTVTSAQKNPTAFYLCASSIQAGTYNEQFFGPGTRLTVL.

The rearrangement uses TRBV7-9 and TRBJ2-5; D is perhaps TRBD1 (6 bases). The DNA end is more similar to TRBJ2-7, so the J call may be wrong. The CDR3 length is 14 residues. Germline CDR1 SEHNR, CDR2 FQNEAQ (reference sequence). CDR3 region: CASSFIDRPYEQYF. The CDR3 DNA sequence: TGTGCCAGCAGCTTTATAGACAGGCCCTACGAGCAGTACTTC.

This chain connects TRBV28 to TRBJ1-3; D not resolved. This CDR3 spans 14 amino acids. Trimming pared 1 base from V and 4 bases from J, leaving 8 bases between. Germline V gives CDR1 MDHEN, CDR2 SYDVKM. The CDR3 protein is CASSLFDGGNTIYF. CDR3 nucleotide sequence: TGTGCCAGCAGTTTATTTGACGGAGGAAACACCATATATTTT. Supplemented by reference TRBV28 and TRBJ1-3, the full variable domain reads DVKVTQSSRYLVKRTGEKVFLECVQDMDHENMFWYRQDPGLGLRLIYFSYDVKMKEKGDIPEGYSVSREKKERFSLILESASTNQTSMYLCASSLFDGGNTIYFGEGSWLTVV.

V gene TRBV7-9 combines with J gene TRBJ2-2; D is undetermined. The V gene lost 2 bases and the J gene lost 5 bases, with 18 bases spanning the gap. The CDR3 contains 17 residues. In germline, CDR1 is SEHNR, CDR2 FQNEAQ (reference sequence). The CDR3 loop reads CASSLSVVAGRTGELFF. CDR3 DNA: TGTGCCAGCAGCTTATCCGTCGTGGCAGGACGAACCGGGGAGCTGTTTTTT.

The CDR3 DNA reads as TGTGCCAGCAGCCAAGGCAGGCTAGCGGGAGGGAGTGAGCAGTTCTTC. Its translation is CASSQGRLAGGSEQFF. J is TRBJ2-1 and V is TRBV14; 12 bases align to TRBD2. The length of the CDR3 is 16 residues. From germline, CDR1 is SGHDN and CDR2 FVKESK. V gave up 1 base and J gave up 9 bases; unmatched junction bases: 7.

The genes are TRBV7-2 and TRBJ1-2; D perhaps matches TRBD1 (5 bases). V lost 1 base to trimming and J lost 6 bases, with 15 bases between them. CDR1 is SGHTA and CDR2 is FQGNSA in the germline V gene. This CDR3 comprises 15 residues. The CDR3 nucleotides are TGTGCCAGCAGCTTAGAAGCCCCAGGGCGAGATGGCTACACCTTC. Protein sequence: CASSLEAPGRDGYTF.

The gene calls are TRBV29-1 and TRBJ2-2; D not certain. CDR3 length equals 11 residues. V dropped 6 bases and J dropped 4 bases, with 6 bases sitting between them. Germline-derived CDR1 and CDR2 are SQVTM and ANQGSEA. The CDR3 here is CSVLITGELFF. The CDR3 DNA sequence: TGCAGCGTCCTCATCACCGGGGAGCTGTTTTTT.

The chain joins TRBV5-1 to TRBJ1-5; D is unresolved. The germline V gene has CDR1 SGHRS and CDR2 YFSETQ. V was clipped by 4 bases and J by 0 bases, with 11 bases between them. The CDR3 is made up of 15 amino acids. DNA for the CDR3: TGCGCCAGCAGCCTAGACGGATATAGCAATCAGCCCCAGCATTTT. Amino acids: CASSLDGYSNQPQHF. Together with reference TRBV5-1 and TRBJ1-5, the CDR3 gives the full variable domain: KAGVTQTPRYLIKTRGQQVTLSCSPISGHRSVSWYQQTPGQGLQFLFEYFSETQRNKGNFPGRFSGRQFSNSRSEMNVSTLELGDSALYLCASSLDGYSNQPQHFGDGTRLSIL.

This chain uses TRBV27 with TRBJ1-6; 7 positions agree with TRBD1. The germline gives CDR1 MNHEY, CDR2 SMNVEV (reference sequence). The CDR3 runs to 14 residues. Germline trimming cut 6 bases from V and 7 bases from J; bases unmatched to any gene: 6. The CDR3 sequence: CASRLTGSNSPLHF. The CDR3, as DNA: TGTGCCAGCAGGTTGACAGGGTCAAATTCACCCCTCCACTTT.

The chain has TRBV25-1 and TRBJ2-5; D perhaps matches TRBD1 (6 bases). Germline loops: CDR1 MGHDK, CDR2 SYGVNS. V dropped 3 bases and J dropped 3 bases, with 14 bases sitting between them. CDR3 length: 15 residues. The CDR3 loop reads CASSDFLAGEETQYF. CDR3 DNA: TGTGCCAGCAGTGACTTTTTGGCAGGGGAAGAGACCCAGTACTTC.

The chain combines TRBV7-9 with TRBJ2-3; 10 bases match TRBD2. The germline gives CDR1 SEHNR, CDR2 FQNEAQ (reference sequence). V dropped 8 bases and J dropped 2; count of bases not matched to a gene: 7. The CDR3 runs to 15 residues. CDR3 amino acids: CASDRLAGVTDTQYF. The DNA of the CDR3 is TGTGCCAGCGACCGGCTAGCGGGAGTCACAGATACGCAGTATTTT.

V is TRBV4-1 and J is TRBJ2-5; TRBD2 might be the D (5 bases). Trimming cost V 4 bases and J 9 bases, with 18 bases left between them. Germline CDR1 reads MGHRA; CDR2 reads YSYEKL. The CDR3 loop spans 14 amino acids. This CDR3 is CASSPPSFIGAQYF. Written as DNA, the CDR3 is TGCGCCAGCAGCCCGCCCTCCTTTATCGGGGCCCAGTACTTC.

V is TRBV5-8 and J is TRBJ2-7; D not certain. This CDR3 has 12 residues. Germline CDR1 SGHTS, CDR2 YDEGEE. Trimming took 0 bases from V and 4 from J, leaving 5 bases between them. Here the CDR3 DNA reads TGTGCCAGCAGCTTGGGCGGATACGAGCAGTACTTC. Its translation is CASSLGGYEQYF.

The chain employs TRBV9 and TRBJ1-5; no definite D call. The CDR3 contains 13 residues. The germline V gene encodes CDR1 SGDLS and CDR2 YYNGEE. V lost 4 bases and J lost 7, with 12 bases in between. This CDR3 reads CASSPGMEQPQHF. CDR3 sequence (DNA): TGTGCCAGCAGCCCCGGGATGGAGCAGCCCCAGCATTTT.

This clone appeared many times. This chain uses TRBV5-8 with TRBJ2-1; no clear D gene. The germline V and J ends were trimmed by 5 bases and 4 bases, with 13 bases remaining between them. The germline V gene has CDR1 SGHTS and CDR2 YDEGEE. This CDR3 region has 14 residues. The CDR3 bases are TGTGCCAGCAGTTACATGGCACCGTACAATGAGCAGTTCTTC. Translating it yields CASSYMAPYNEQFF.

J is TRBJ2-1 and V is TRBV6-5, with TRBD2 matching over 9 bases. Germline lookup yields CDR1 MNHEY and CDR2 SVGAGI. V lost 6 bases to trimming and J lost 2 bases; unmatched junction nucleotides: 5. CDR3 length: 15 amino acids. CDR3 sequence reads: CASSDLAGTYNEQFF. In nucleotides, the CDR3 is TGTGCCAGCAGCGACCTAGCGGGAACCTACAATGAGCAGTTCTTC.

This clone occurred once. The chain carries TRBV5-6 and TRBJ2-7; 11 bases match TRBD2. CDR1 and CDR2 (germline): SGHDT, YYEEEE. V lost 2 bases to trimming and J lost 3 bases; unmatched junction nucleotides: 16. CDR3 length: 19 residues. Here the CDR3 reads CASSFWRVTTSGSSYEQYF. The CDR3 nucleotides are TGTGCCAGCAGCTTTTGGAGGGTAACTACTAGCGGGAGCAGCTACGAGCAGTACTTC.